This TCR beta chain was sequenced in a study of CD8 T cells in Susac syndrome. General study findings and limits: As the study acknowledged, the number of individuals in its TCR sequencing and HLA analysis was relatively small.

Reverse transcription of 0.5 to 1 ug RNA was performed with random hexamers. TCRdb fed the immunoSEQ multiplex PCR reads into MiXCR, producing one record per CDR3 protein. Among more than 55,000 distinct CDR3 sequences listed, roughly 95% were seen once. CDR1 is MNHEY and CDR2 is SVGEGT in the germline V gene. The CDR3 totals 15 residues. Trimming stripped 6 bases from V and 1 base from J, with 10 bases between. Only one count was recorded for this clonotype. The antigen is undetermined. Sequencing input: CD4+ T cells from PBMCs. The chain employs TRBV6-2 or TRBV6-3 and TRBJ1-6; possible D gene TRBD1, 6 bases. This TCR was sampled from a human donor with multiple sclerosis. CDR3 protein: CASSGRGSYNSPLHF. In nucleotides, the CDR3 is TGTGCCAGCAGCGGGAGGGGGTCCTATAATTCACCCCTCCACTTT.